The subject of this entry is one T cell receptor beta chain. What it recognizes is unknown. The CDR3 spans 13 residues. Germline V lookup: CDR1 SGHNT, CDR2 YYREEE (reference sequence). V was cut by 1 base and J by 6 bases, with 10 bases left in between. The data stem from a study of cytomegalovirus exposure and HLA in healthy donors. Study at large: Assignment to the Caucasian-associated ancestry cluster applied to approximately 80% of the approximately 370 genotyped donors.

Findings and caveats of the study: Analysis performed later found 16,951 TCR beta sequences associated with HLA alleles at 0.05 false discovery rate. An apparent linkage of common viral pathogens to several of the most significant clusters emerged in a later analysis.

PCR employed 60 Vbeta and 13 Jbeta primers. Repertoires were generated with immunoSEQ multiplex PCR, while TCRdb's copy carries only in-frame clones and drops some. The profile shows around 60,000 clones, approximately 71% of them singletons. Sequencing was done on a sample of PBMCs. The TCR was taken from a man aged 45-60 years in good health and CMV-seropositive. The chain links TRBV5-4 to TRBJ1-1; D gene uncertain. This CDR3 is CASSLSGLAEAFF. For the CDR3, the DNA is TGTGCCAGCAGCTTGTCGGGGTTGGCTGAAGCTTTCTTT.